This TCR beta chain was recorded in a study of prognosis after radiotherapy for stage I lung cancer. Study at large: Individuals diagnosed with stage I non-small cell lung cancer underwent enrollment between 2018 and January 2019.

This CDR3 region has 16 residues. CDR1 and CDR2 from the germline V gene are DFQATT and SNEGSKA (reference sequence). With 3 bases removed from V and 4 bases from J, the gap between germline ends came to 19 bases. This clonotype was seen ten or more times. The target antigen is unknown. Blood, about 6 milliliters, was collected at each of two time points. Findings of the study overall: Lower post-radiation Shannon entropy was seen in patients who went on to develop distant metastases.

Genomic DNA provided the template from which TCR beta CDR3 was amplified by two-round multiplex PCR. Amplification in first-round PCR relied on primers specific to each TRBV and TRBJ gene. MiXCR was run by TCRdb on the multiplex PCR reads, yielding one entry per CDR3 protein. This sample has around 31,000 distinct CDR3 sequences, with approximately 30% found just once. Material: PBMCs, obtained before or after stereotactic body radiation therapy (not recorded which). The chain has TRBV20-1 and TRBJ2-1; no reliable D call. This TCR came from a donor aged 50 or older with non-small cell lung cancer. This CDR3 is CSASPTLGSPYNEQFF. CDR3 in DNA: TGCAGTGCTAGTCCCACCCTGGGGTCCCCTTACAATGAGCAGTTCTTC.